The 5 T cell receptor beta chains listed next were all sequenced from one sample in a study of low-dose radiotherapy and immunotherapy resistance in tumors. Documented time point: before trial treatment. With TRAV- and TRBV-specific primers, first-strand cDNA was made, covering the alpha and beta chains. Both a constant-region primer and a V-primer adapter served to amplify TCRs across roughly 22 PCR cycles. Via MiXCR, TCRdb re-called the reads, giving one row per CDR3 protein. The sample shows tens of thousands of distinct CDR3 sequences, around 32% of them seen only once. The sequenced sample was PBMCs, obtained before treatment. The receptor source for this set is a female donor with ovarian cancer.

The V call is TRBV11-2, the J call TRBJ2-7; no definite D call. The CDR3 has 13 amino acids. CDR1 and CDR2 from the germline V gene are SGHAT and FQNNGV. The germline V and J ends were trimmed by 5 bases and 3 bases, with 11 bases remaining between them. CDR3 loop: CASSPRLLYEQYF. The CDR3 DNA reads TGTGCCAGCAGCCCGCGACTTCTCTACGAGCAGTACTTC.

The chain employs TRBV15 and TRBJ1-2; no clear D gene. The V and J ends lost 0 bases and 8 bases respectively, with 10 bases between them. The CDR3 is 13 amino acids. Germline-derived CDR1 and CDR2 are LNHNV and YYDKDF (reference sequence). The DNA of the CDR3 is TGTGCCACCAGCAGAGAGGCAGAGATAGGCTACACCTTC. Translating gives CATSREAEIGYTF.

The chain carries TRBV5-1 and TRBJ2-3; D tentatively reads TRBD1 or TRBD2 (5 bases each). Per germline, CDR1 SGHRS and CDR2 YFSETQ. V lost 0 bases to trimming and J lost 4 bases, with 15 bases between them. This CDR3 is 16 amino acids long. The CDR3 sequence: CASSLVTGEGPDTQYF. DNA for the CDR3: TGCGCCAGCAGCTTGGTTACGGGCGAGGGGCCAGATACGCAGTATTTT.

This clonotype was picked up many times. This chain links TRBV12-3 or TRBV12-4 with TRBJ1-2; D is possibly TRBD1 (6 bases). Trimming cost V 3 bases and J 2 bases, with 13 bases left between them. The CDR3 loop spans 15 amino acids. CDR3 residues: CASSFSPRGNYGYTF. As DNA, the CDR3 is TGTGCCAGCAGTTTTTCGCCCAGGGGAAACTATGGCTACACCTTC.

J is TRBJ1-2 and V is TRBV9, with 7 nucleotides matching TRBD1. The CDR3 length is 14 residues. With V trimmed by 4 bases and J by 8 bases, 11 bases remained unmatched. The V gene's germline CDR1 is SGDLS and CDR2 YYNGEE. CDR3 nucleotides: TGTGCCAGCAGCACAGGGGCCCGCCGCGAAGGCTACACCTTC. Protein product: CASSTGARREGYTF.